These 9 T cell receptor beta chains came from one sample sequenced in a study of T cell responses to AZD1222 COVID-19 vaccine. The assay was immunoSEQ multiplex PCR, and TCRdb's table has in-frame clones only and misses some. The sample includes approximately 210,000 clones, roughly 92% of them seen just once. The starting material was peripheral blood, obtained 28 days after the second AZD1222 dose. These receptors all come from an adult who received the AZD1222 COVID-19 vaccine.

This clone has just one count. V gene TRBV9 combines with J gene TRBJ2-7, with D perhaps assigned TRBD1 or TRBD2 (5 bases each). The V gene lost 3 bases and the J gene lost 5 bases, with 18 bases spanning the gap. The CDR3 is 15 residues long. CDR1 is SGDLS, CDR2 YYNGEE, per germline. The CDR3 nucleotides are TGTGCCAGCAGCGCGGAACTGGGACGGATGAACGAGCAGTACTTC. Amino acid sequence: CASSAELGRMNEQYF.

The chain joins TRBV2 to TRBJ1-2; no clear D. V lost 1 base and J 8 bases, leaving 20 bases between the germline ends. Germline CDR1 reads SNHLY; CDR2 reads FYNNEI. The CDR3 extends over 16 amino acids. The CDR3 here is CASSEGRLKGKGGYTF. For the CDR3, the DNA is TGTGCCAGCAGTGAAGGCCGTCTAAAAGGAAAAGGCGGCTACACCTTC.

This clone has only one observation. This chain uses TRBV30 with TRBJ2-7; 8 bases line up with TRBD1. J lost 6 bases, V lost 0 bases, and 10 bases had no gene match. CDR1 and CDR2 (germline): GTSNPN, SVGIG (reference sequence). This CDR3 region has 15 residues. CDR3 in amino acids: CAWSVPDREVPEQYF. The CDR3 DNA reads TGTGCCTGGAGTGTACCGGACAGGGAAGTTCCCGAGCAGTACTTC.

This clone was recorded only once. V is TRBV28 and J is TRBJ1-5; possible D gene TRBD1, 5 bases. The germline gives CDR1 MDHEN, CDR2 SYDVKM. This CDR3 is built from 12 residues. The CDR3: CAQWGSNQPQHF. The CDR3 nucleotides read TGTGCTCAGTGGGGGAGCAATCAGCCCCAGCATTTT.

The chain's CDR3 is CASSPKDGGANVLTF. DNA for the CDR3: TGTGCCAGCTCACCAAAGGATGGTGGGGCCAACGTCCTGACTTTC. The chain is built from TRBV18 and TRBJ2-6; the D is unclear. V lost 2 bases, J lost 3 bases, and 8 bases lay in between. Looked up from germline, CDR1 is KGHSH and CDR2 is LQKENI. There are 15 residues in the CDR3.

The sample holds one count of this clone. V and J are TRBV5-1 and TRBJ2-1; 13 bases agree with TRBD2. Trimming took 4 bases from V and 9 from J; bases not matched to a gene: 10. Looked up from germline, CDR1 is SGHRS and CDR2 is YFSETQ. The CDR3 runs to 16 residues. The CDR3 sequence is CASSTGLAGALGEQFF. The CDR3 bases are TGCGCCAGCAGCACCGGACTAGCGGGAGCTTTGGGTGAGCAGTTCTTC.

This chain's CDR3 is CATSGSGSYEQYF. DNA of the CDR3: TGTGCCACCAGTGGTAGTGGTTCCTACGAGCAGTACTTC. This rearrangement joins TRBV24-1 to TRBJ2-7; D remains ambiguous. Germline assignment: CDR1 KGHDR and CDR2 SFDVKD. This CDR3 is 13 amino acids long. V lost 5 bases to trimming and J lost 1 base, with 8 bases between them.

J is TRBJ1-2 and V is TRBV4-2; D not resolved. Germline V gene sequence: CDR1 LGHNA, CDR2 YNFKEQ. The germline V and J ends were trimmed by 0 bases and 2 bases, with 10 bases remaining between them. This CDR3 has 15 amino acids. CDR3 in DNA: TGTGCCAGCAGCCAAGAGAGGGCGGGGAACTATGGCTACACCTTC. This gives the protein CASSQERAGNYGYTF.

This clone has only one observation. This chain links TRBV11-2 with TRBJ1-1, with a possible D match to TRBD1 (6 bases). Germline-derived CDR1 and CDR2 are SGHAT and FQNNGV. The CDR3 contains 14 residues. V was clipped by 5 bases and J by 7 bases, with 17 bases between them. CDR3 nucleotides: TGTGCCAGCAGCCGCAGTCAGGGGACGGTTGAAGCTTTCTTT. It specifies CASSRSQGTVEAFF.